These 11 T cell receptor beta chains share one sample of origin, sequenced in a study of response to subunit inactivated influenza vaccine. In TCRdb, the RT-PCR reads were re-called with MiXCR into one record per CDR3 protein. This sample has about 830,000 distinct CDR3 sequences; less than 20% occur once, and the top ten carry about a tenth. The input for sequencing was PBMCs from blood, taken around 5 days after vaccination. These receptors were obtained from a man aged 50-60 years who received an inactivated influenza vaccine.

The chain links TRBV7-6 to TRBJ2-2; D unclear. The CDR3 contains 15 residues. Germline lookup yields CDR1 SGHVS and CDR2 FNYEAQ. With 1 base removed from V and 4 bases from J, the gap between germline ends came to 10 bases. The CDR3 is CASSLVAGPTGELFF. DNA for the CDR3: TGTGCCAGCAGCTTAGTGGCCGGTCCCACCGGGGAGCTGTTTTTT.

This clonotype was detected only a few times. CDR3 protein: CASSLLTSGSQRGKNIQYF. The DNA of the CDR3 is TGTGCCAGCAGCTTATTGACTAGCGGGAGCCAGAGAGGCAAAAACATTCAGTACTTC. The J gene is TRBJ2-4, the V gene TRBV7-6; 12 nucleotides agree with TRBD2. From germline, CDR1 is SGHVS and CDR2 FNYEAQ. The junction had 11 bases not matched to a gene; V was cut back by 2 bases and J by 3 bases. The CDR3 is 19 amino acids.

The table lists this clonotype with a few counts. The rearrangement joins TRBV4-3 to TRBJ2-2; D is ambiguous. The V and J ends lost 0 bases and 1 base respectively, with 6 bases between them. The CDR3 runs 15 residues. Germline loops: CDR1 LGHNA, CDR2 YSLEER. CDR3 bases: TGCGCCAGCAGCCAAGATAATTTGAACACCGGGGAGCTGTTTTTT. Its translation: CASSQDNLNTGELFF.

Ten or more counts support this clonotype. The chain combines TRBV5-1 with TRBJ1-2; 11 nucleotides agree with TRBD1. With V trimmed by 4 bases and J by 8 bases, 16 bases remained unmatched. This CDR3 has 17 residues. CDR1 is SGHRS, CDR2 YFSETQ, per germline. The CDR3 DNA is TGCGCCAGCAGCGGACGGACAGGGGGCGAAAGTGGTAGCGGCTACACCTTC. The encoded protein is CASSGRTGGESGSGYTF.

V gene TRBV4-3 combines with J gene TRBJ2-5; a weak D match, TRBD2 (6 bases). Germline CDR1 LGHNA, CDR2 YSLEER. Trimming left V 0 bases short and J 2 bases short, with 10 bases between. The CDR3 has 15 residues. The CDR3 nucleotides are TGCGCCAGCAGCCAAGATTGGAGGGAGCAAGAGACCCAGTACTTC. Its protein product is CASSQDWREQETQYF.

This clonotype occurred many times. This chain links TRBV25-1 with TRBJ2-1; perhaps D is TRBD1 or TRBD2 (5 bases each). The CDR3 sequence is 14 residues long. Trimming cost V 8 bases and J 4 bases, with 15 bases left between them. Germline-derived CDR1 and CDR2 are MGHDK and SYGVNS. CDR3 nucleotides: TGTGCCAGCTCCGAGGGACCTCTTTACAATGAGCAGTTCTTC. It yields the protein CASSEGPLYNEQFF.

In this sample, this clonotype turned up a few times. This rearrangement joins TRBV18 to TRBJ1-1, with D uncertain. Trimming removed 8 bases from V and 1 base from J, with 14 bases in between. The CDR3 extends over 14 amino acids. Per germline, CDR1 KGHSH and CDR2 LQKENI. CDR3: CASRLIEGNTEAFF. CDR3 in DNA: TGTGCCAGCCGACTTATAGAGGGGAACACTGAAGCTTTCTTT.

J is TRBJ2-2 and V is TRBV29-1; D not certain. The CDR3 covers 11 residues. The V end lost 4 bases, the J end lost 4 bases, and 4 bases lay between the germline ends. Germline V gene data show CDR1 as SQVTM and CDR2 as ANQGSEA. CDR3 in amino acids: CSVVLTGELFF. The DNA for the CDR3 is TGCAGCGTTGTCCTCACCGGGGAGCTGTTTTTT.

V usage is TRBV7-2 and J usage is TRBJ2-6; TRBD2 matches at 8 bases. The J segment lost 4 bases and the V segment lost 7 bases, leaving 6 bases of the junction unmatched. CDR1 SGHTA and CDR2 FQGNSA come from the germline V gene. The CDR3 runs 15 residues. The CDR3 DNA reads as TGTGCCAGCATCCGACGGGGGGGAGGGGCCAACGTCCTGACTTTC. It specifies CASIRRGGGANVLTF.

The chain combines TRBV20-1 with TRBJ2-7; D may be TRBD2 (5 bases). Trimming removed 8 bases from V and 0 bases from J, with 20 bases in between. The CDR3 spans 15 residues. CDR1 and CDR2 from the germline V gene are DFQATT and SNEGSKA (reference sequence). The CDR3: CSSQFSTISSYEQYF. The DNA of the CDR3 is TGCAGTTCACAGTTTTCGACTATCAGCTCCTACGAGCAGTACTTC.

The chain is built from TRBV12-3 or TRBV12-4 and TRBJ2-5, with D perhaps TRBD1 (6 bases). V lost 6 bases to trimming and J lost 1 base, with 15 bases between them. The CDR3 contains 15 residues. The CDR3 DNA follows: TGTGCCAGCAGCCCCCTCCCAGGGGTCCAAGAGACCCAGTACTTC. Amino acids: CASSPLPGVQETQYF.